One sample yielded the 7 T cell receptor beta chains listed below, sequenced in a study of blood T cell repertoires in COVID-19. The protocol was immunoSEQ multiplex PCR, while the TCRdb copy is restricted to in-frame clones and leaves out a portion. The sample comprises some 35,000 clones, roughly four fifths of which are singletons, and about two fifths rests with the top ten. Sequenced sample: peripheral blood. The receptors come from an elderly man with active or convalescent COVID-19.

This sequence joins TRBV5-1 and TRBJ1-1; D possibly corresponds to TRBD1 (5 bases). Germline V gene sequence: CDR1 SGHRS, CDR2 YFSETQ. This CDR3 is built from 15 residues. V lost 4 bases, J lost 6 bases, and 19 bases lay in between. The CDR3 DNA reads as TGCGCCAGCAGCACCATGGGGGGAGAAAGAGCTGAAGCTTTCTTT. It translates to CASSTMGGERAEAFF.

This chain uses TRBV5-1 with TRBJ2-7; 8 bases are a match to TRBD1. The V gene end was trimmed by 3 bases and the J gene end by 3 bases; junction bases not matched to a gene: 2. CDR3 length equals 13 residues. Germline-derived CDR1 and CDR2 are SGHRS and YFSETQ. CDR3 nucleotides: TGCGCCAGCAGCTCTGGGACAGGCTACGAGCAGTACTTC. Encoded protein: CASSSGTGYEQYF.

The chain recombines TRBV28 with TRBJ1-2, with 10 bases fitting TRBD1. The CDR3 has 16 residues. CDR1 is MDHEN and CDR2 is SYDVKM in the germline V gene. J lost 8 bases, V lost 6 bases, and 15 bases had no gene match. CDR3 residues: CASSRSGTGETGGYTF. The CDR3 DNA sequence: TGTGCCAGCAGCCGATCCGGGACAGGGGAAACCGGGGGCTACACCTTC.

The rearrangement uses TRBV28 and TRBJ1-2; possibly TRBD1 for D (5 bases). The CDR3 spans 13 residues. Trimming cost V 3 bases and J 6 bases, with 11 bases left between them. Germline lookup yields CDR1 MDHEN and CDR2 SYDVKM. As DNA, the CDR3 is TGTGCCAGCAGTTTGTTGGGGCCGGATGGCTACACCTTC. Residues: CASSLLGPDGYTF.

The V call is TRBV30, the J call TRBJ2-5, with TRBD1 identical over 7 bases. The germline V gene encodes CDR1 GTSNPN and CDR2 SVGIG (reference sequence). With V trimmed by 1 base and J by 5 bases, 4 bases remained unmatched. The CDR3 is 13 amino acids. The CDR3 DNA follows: TGTGCCTGGAGTGCACAGGGGTTCGAGACCCAGTACTTC. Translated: CAWSAQGFETQYF.

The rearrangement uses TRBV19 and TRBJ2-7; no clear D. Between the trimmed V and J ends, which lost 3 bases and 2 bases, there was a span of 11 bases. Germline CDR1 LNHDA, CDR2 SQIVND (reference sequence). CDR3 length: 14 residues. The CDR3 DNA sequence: TGTGCCAGTAGTATGTCTAGGATCCCCTACGAGCAGTACTTC. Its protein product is CASSMSRIPYEQYF.

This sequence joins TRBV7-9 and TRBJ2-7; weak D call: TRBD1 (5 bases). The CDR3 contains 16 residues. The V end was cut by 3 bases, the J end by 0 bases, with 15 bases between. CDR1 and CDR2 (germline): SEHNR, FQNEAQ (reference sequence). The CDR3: CASSFPIRGNSYEQYF. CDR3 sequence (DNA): TGTGCCAGCAGCTTCCCCATAAGGGGCAACTCCTACGAGCAGTACTTC.